These 17 T cell receptor beta chains were sequenced from one sample in a study of T cells in localized non-small cell lung cancer. Generated by immunoSEQ multiplex PCR, the TCRdb table keeps only in-frame clones and is missing some. The data contain roughly 13,000 clones, roughly 86% of them singletons. Sample: peripheral blood, taken before any cancer treatment. The receptors here all came from a male donor older than 55 with stage III lung adenocarcinoma.

The genes are TRBV5-5 and TRBJ1-2; a possible D gene is TRBD1 (5 bases). There are 15 residues in the CDR3. CDR1 is SGHKS and CDR2 is YYEKEE in the germline V gene (reference sequence). The ends were cut back, 4 bases at V and 4 bases at J, with 17 bases in the middle. CDR3 residues: CASSPVVGTSYGYTF. As DNA, the CDR3 is TGTGCCAGCAGCCCGGTGGTTGGGACGAGCTATGGCTACACCTTC.

This chain joins TRBV15 and TRBJ2-3; the match to TRBD1 covers 7 bases. The CDR3 is 15 residues long. Germline V CDR1 and CDR2: LNHNV, YYDKDF (reference sequence). After removal of 4 bases from V and 2 bases from J, the junction contained 6 bases not matched to a gene. CDR3 bases: TGTGCCACCAGCACCCGACAGGGATCCACAGATACGCAGTATTTT. This gives the protein CATSTRQGSTDTQYF.

The chain links TRBV27 to TRBJ2-1, with D tentatively TRBD2 (6 bases). The V end was cut by 4 bases, the J end by 10 bases, with 14 bases between. CDR3 size: 13 residues. Germline assignment: CDR1 MNHEY and CDR2 SMNVEV (reference sequence). The CDR3 loop reads CASSSRPGREQFF. The CDR3 region has the DNA TGTGCCAGCAGTTCCAGGCCGGGGAGGGAGCAGTTCTTC.

V gene TRBV5-1 combines with J gene TRBJ1-5; perhaps TRBD1 as D (6 bases). Germline V gene data show CDR1 as SGHRS and CDR2 as YFSETQ. Trimming stripped 2 bases from V and 6 bases from J, with 15 bases between. The CDR3 runs to 15 residues. CDR3 nucleotide sequence: TGCGCCAGCAGCTTAGGGGGGAGAACGAGTCAGCCCCAGCATTTT. This sequence encodes CASSLGGRTSQPQHF.

This clone has more than one count but fewer than ten. The chain joins TRBV6-4 to TRBJ2-6; possibly TRBD2 for D (6 bases). Germline CDR1 and CDR2: MRHNA and SNTAGT. This CDR3 spans 14 amino acids. V lost 4 bases and J 4 bases, leaving 8 bases between the germline ends. The CDR3 sequence: CASSGGEGANVLTF. DNA for the CDR3: TGTGCCAGCAGTGGGGGGGAAGGGGCCAACGTCCTGACTTTC.

The CDR3, as DNA: TGTGCCAGCAGTGCCCAGCGATCCGGGACAGGGGCCGGGGAGCTGTTTTTT. Its translation: CASSAQRSGTGAGELFF. The chain uses TRBV25-1 and TRBJ2-2; the match to TRBD1 covers 10 bases. CDR3 length equals 17 residues. The V segment lost 4 bases and the J segment 6 bases; nucleotides outside the gene matches: 11. Germline CDR1 and CDR2: MGHDK and SYGVNS.

The CDR3 region has the DNA TGTGCCAGCAACCGAGACAGGGGCCGCTACGAGCAGTACTTC. This translates into CASNRDRGRYEQYF. V gene TRBV6-1 combines with J gene TRBJ2-7, with TRBD1 matching over 8 bases. CDR1 and CDR2 (germline): MNHNS, SASEGT. The ends lost 7 bases at V and 3 bases at J; junction bases unmatched: 8. The CDR3 loop spans 14 amino acids.

The V gene is TRBV19, the J gene TRBJ1-4, with D uncertain. The germline V gene has CDR1 LNHDA and CDR2 SQIVND (reference sequence). V was clipped by 3 bases and J by 4 bases, with 9 bases between them. The CDR3 has 14 residues. As DNA, the CDR3 is TGTGCCAGTAGTATCCCTCAGGATAATGAAAAACTGTTTTTT. Protein: CASSIPQDNEKLFF.

The chain employs TRBV6-4 and TRBJ2-2; D ambiguous. The CDR3 is 15 amino acids. The V end was cut by 4 bases, the J end by 4 bases, with 13 bases between. Germline V lookup: CDR1 MRHNA, CDR2 SNTAGT. The DNA of the CDR3 is TGTGCCAGCAGTGTAGAATTCCGAAGCACCGGGGAGCTGTTTTTT. Protein: CASSVEFRSTGELFF.

The V gene is TRBV19, the J gene TRBJ1-4; D ambiguous. The CDR3 is 17 amino acids. Trimming shortened V by 2 bases and J by 6 bases, and 19 bases separated the two germline ends. Germline V gives CDR1 LNHDA, CDR2 SQIVND (reference sequence). The CDR3 nucleotides are TGTGCCAGTAGTATAAGAGCCATTGAGCGCAGTTATGAAAAACTGTTTTTT. It is translated as CASSIRAIERSYEKLFF.

Here the CDR3 reads CASSLDRVSPGYTF. CDR3 sequence (DNA): TGCGCCAGCAGCTTAGACAGGGTCTCTCCAGGCTACACCTTC. The rearrangement uses TRBV5-1 and TRBJ1-2; 7 bases align to TRBD1. The CDR3 extends over 14 amino acids. V was pared by 2 bases and J by 8 bases, with 9 bases of the junction left unmatched. The germline V gene encodes CDR1 SGHRS and CDR2 YFSETQ.

This clone was detected only once. The chain's CDR3 is CASRDRGGYTF. DNA of the CDR3: TGTGCCAGCAGAGATCGCGGTGGCTACACCTTC. The rearrangement uses TRBV7-9 and TRBJ1-2; D call uncertain. Germline CDR1 and CDR2: SEHNR and FQNEAQ (reference sequence). The CDR3 spans 11 residues. Trimming took off 6 bases at V and 7 bases at J, with 9 bases between the two ends.

The chain couples TRBV7-9 to TRBJ1-4, with D tentatively TRBD1 (5 bases). CDR1 and CDR2 (germline): SEHNR, FQNEAQ (reference sequence). Trimming took 3 bases from V and 7 from J, leaving 12 bases between them. The CDR3 totals 14 residues. DNA of the CDR3: TGTGCCAGCAGCTTGCAGGGTGGGGGTGAAAAACTGTTTTTT. Its translation: CASSLQGGGEKLFF.

This clone has just one count. The V and J genes are TRBV19 and TRBJ1-5; TRBD1 matches 8 bases. Germline CDR1 and CDR2: LNHDA and SQIVND (reference sequence). This CDR3 has 13 amino acids. The trim removed 9 bases at V and 4 bases at J, leaving 5 bases unmatched. The CDR3 is CASKDRDNQPQHF. The CDR3, as DNA: TGTGCCAGCAAGGACAGGGATAATCAGCCCCAGCATTTT.

The chain is built from TRBV5-1 and TRBJ2-7; D uncertain. The CDR3 extends over 13 amino acids. The germline CDR1 and CDR2 sequences are SGHRS and YFSETQ. V was clipped by 2 bases and J by 7 bases, with 13 bases between them. The CDR3, as DNA: TGCGCCAGCAGCTTAAGCCCGGTGGTTGAGCAGTACTTC. Protein: CASSLSPVVEQYF.

This chain uses TRBV27 with TRBJ2-1, with TRBD1 matching over 7 bases. Germline V gene sequence: CDR1 MNHEY, CDR2 SMNVEV (reference sequence). J was trimmed by 0 bases and V by 6 bases; bases with no gene match: 5. The CDR3 is made up of 15 amino acids. This chain's CDR3 is CASSPTGSSYNEQFF. DNA for the CDR3: TGTGCCAGCAGCCCGACAGGGAGCTCCTACAATGAGCAGTTCTTC.

This chain connects TRBV13 to TRBJ1-1, with D possibly TRBD1 on 5 matching bases. Trimming took off 2 bases at V and 5 bases at J, with 12 bases between the two ends. CDR1 PRHDT and CDR2 FYEKMQ come from the germline V gene (reference sequence). The CDR3 contains 14 residues. The CDR3 DNA reads as TGTGCCAGCAGCTTATTGGGGCGAGTAACTGAAGCTTTCTTT. Its protein product is CASSLLGRVTEAFF. Looking up the rest from reference TRBV13 and TRBJ1-1 gives the full variable domain: AAGVIQSPRHLIKEKRETATLKCYPIPRHDTVYWYQQGPGQDPQFLISFYEKMQSDKGSIPDRFSAQQFSDYHSELNMSSLELGDSALYFCASSLLGRVTEAFFGQGTRLTVV.